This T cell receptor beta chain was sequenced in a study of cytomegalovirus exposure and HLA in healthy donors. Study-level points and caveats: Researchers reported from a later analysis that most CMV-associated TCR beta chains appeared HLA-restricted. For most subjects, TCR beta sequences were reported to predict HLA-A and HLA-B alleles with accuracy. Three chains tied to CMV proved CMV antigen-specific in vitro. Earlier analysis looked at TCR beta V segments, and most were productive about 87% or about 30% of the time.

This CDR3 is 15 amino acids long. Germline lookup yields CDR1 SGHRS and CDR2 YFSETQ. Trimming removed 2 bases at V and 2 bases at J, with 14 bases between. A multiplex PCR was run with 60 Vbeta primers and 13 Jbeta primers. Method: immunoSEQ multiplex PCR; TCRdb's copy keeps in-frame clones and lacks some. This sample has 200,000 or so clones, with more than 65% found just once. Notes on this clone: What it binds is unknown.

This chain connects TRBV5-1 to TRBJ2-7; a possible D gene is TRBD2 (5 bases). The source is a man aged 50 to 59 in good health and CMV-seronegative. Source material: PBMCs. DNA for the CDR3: TGCGCCAGCAGCTTAGGCCCGACTAACACCTACGAGCAGTACTTC. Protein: CASSLGPTNTYEQYF.